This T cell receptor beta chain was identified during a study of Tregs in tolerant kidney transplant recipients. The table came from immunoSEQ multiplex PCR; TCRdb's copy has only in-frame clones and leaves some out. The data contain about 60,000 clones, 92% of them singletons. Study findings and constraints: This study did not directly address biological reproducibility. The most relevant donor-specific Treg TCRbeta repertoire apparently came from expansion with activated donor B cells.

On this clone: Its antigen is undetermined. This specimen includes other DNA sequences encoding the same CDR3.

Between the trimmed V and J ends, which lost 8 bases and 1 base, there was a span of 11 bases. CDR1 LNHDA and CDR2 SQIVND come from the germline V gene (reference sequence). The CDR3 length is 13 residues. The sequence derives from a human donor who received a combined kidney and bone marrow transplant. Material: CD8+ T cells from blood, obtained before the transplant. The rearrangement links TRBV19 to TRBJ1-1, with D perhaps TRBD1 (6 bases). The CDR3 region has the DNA TGTGCCAGTTCTACAGGGAAGAACACTGAAGCTTTCTTT. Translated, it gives CASSTGKNTEAFF.